This TCR beta chain was sequenced for a study of identical twins. The length of the CDR3 is 13 residues. V was pared by 7 bases and J by 3 bases, with 11 bases between. One entry per CDR3 protein results from TCRdb running MiXCR on the 5' RACE reads. The table includes under 250,000 distinct CDR3 sequences, roughly 12% detected once. A few counts support this clonotype. Another study also made use of these data, one on yellow fever vaccine responses in identical twins.

Material: memory (CD45RO+) T cells sorted from blood. The rearrangement joins TRBV12-3 or TRBV12-4 to TRBJ2-3; D perhaps matches TRBD1 (6 bases). The receptor comes from a woman under 30 in good health. Written as DNA, the CDR3 is TGTGCCAGCAAGGGGACAAAAACAGATACGCAGTATTTT. Translation: CASKGTKTDTQYF.